The entry that follows covers one T cell receptor (beta chain) sequence. Its antigen is not identified. CDR3 length: 16 amino acids. Healthy HIV-negative adults with no recent acute infections or vaccinations were recruited as donors. The data are from a study of shared clonotypes between healthy human individuals. At the level of the study: CD4 naive and memory got three plates each, CD8 naive two, CD8 memory one.

Broader study findings: Non-shared clonotypes had lower generation probabilities than clonotypes shared by all four sorted-subset donors.

Generated by immunoSEQ multiplex PCR, the TCRdb table keeps only in-frame clones and is missing some. The sample shows about 2.4 million clones, approximately 94% of them seen only once. Sequencing was performed on naive CD4+ T cells sorted from blood. The sample's subset: CD45RA+ positively selected. The receptor was derived from a man aged 18 to 29 in good health. The chain carries TRBV21-1 and TRBJ2-7; the listed D gene, TRBD1, was not tested against the DNA. TRBV21-1 is shown as a pseudogene. In DNA, the CDR3 is TGTGCCAGCCAGCGCGTGTACTCGACAGGGCGCTACGAGCAGTACTTC. This sequence encodes CASQRVYSTGRYEQYF.